Listed below are T cell receptor beta chains from one sample, sequenced in a study of T cell responses to AZD1222 COVID-19 vaccine. The data were produced by immunoSEQ multiplex PCR, yet TCRdb's version contains in-frame clones alone and is incomplete. This table has about 140,000 clones, approximately 89% appearing once. The sequences come from peripheral blood, collected 28 days after the second AZD1222 dose. The origin of the receptors is an adult who received the AZD1222 COVID-19 vaccine. CDR3s include the opening cysteine and the closing phenylalanine or tryptophan. D genes are given only for firm matches.

d_gene,v_gene,j_gene,CDR3nt,CDR3aa
-,TRBV19,TRBJ1-1,TGTGCCAGTAGTAAACAGGGATTGAACACTGAAGCTTTCTTT,CASSKQGLNTEAFF
-,TRBV7-8,TRBJ2-1,TGTGCCAGCAGCTCCGACCAGGGCTTTATAAACAATGAGCAGTTCTTC,CASSSDQGFINNEQFF
TRBD1,TRBV5-1,TRBJ1-1,TGCGCCAGCAGCTGGGGAGACAGGGGGGAGAACGAAGCTTTCTTT,CASSWGDRGENEAFF
-,TRBV9,TRBJ2-1,TGTGCCAGCAGCGTAGAGGGGGGAGCTGGCTACAATGAGCAGTTCTTC,CASSVEGGAGYNEQFF
-,TRBV4-2,TRBJ1-3,TGTGCCAGCAGCCAAGAGGGTACCGGGACATTTGGAAACACCATATATTTT,CASSQEGTGTFGNTIYF
TRBD2,TRBV6-5,TRBJ2-3,TGTGCCAGCTCAGACGGGACTAGCGGGAGGCATACGCAGTATTTT,CASSDGTSGRHTQYF
-,TRBV4-2,TRBJ1-5,TGTGCCAGCAGCCAGACTCCCTCTCCCGGCTCACCCCAGCATTTT,CASSQTPSPGSPQHF
TRBD2,TRBV13,TRBJ2-5,TGTGCCAGCAGCTTCCTAGCGGTGGGGGAGACCCAGTACTTC,CASSFLAVGETQYF
-,TRBV25-1,TRBJ1-1,TGTGCCAGCAGCCCGGATGAAGCTTTCTTT,CASSPDEAFF
TRBD1,TRBV4-2,TRBJ1-3,TGTGCCAGCAGCCAAGAATACGGACAGGACAACACCATATATTTT,CASSQEYGQDNTIYF
TRBD2,TRBV5-1,TRBJ2-3,TGCGCCAGCAGCTCTACTAGCGGGAGAGGTGTGGATACGCAGTATTTT,CASSSTSGRGVDTQYF